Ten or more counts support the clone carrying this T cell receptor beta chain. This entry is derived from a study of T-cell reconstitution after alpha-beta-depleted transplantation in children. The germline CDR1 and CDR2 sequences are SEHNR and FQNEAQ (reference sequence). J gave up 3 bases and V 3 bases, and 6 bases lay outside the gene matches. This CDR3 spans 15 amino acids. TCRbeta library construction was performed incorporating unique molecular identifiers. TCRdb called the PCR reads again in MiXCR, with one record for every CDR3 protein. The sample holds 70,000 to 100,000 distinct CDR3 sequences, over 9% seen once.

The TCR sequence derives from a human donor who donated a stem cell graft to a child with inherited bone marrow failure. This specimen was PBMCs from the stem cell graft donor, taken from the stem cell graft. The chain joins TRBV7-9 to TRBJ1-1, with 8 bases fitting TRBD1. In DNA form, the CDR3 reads TGTGCCAGCAGCTTCTTGGAACAGGGGGACACTGAAGCTTTCTTT. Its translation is CASSFLEQGDTEAFF.